The present TCR beta chain was sequenced within a study of T-cell memory formation after mild COVID-19. General observations from the study: The main location of contracting CD4+ clones was CM and EM, and that of contracting CD8+ clones was EMRA. Pre-infection memory already had some responding clones, implying cross-reactive memory joined. Clones that shrank (day 15 to 85) were balanced CD4/CD8, whereas later expanders leaned CD4+.

TCR alpha and TCR beta cDNA libraries carrying sample barcodes and UMIs came from 5'RACE with constant-segment primers. MiXCR, run by TCRdb on the 5' RACE reads, gives a single entry per CDR3 protein. The sample holds 550,000 to 700,000 distinct CDR3 sequences; more than 15% are singletons and the top ten take around 12%. V shed 4 bases, J shed 2 bases, and the junction held 5 bases outside the gene matches. The CDR3 contains 14 residues. CDR1 is LGHDT and CDR2 is YNNKEL in the germline V gene (reference sequence). With regard to this clonotype: Antigen: not known.

Sequenced material: PBMCs or a T cell subset sorted from them (not recorded which). The chain has TRBV3-1 and TRBJ2-7; TRBD2 matches 7 bases. The TCR originated in an adult woman who had mild COVID-19 (a few samples of this study predate the infection). Cell type and time point are not known. CDR3 region: CASSRASGAYEQYF. The CDR3 bases are TGTGCCAGCAGCCGGGCTAGCGGAGCCTACGAGCAGTACTTC.